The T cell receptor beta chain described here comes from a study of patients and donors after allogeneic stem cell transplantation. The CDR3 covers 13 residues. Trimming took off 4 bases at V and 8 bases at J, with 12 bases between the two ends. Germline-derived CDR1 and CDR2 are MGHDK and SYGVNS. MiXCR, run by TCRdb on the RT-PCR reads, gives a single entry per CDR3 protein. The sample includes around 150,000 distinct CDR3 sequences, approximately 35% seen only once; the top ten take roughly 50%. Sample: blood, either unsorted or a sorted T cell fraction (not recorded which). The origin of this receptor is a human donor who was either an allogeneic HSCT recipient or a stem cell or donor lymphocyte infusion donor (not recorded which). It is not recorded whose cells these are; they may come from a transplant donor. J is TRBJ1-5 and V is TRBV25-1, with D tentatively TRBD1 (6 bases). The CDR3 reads CASSAGQLKPQHF. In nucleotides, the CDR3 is TGTGCCAGCAGTGCCGGACAGCTTAAGCCCCAGCATTTT.